The sequence of this T cell receptor beta chain was determined in a study of T cells in localized non-small cell lung cancer. CDR3 length: 13 residues. Trimming left V 5 bases short and J 5 bases short, with 12 bases between. CDR1 is MDHEN, CDR2 SYDVKM, per germline. Study-level points and caveats: Uninvolved adjacent lung had higher T cell clonality than tumor and all other tissues. Sequencing, confined to only one tumor region, leaves heterogeneity possible. Appearing in adjacent lung were a median about 50 of the top 100 tumor clones.

In regard to this clone: What it binds is not known.

Measured with immunoSEQ multiplex PCR; TCRdb has only the in-frame clones, and not every one. The sample has some 37,000 clones, about 87% seen once. This TCR was sampled from a woman aged 35-75 years with stage I lung adenocarcinoma. Sequencing used peripheral blood, obtained before any cancer treatment. The chain employs TRBV28 and TRBJ2-5, with a weak D call TRBD2 (6 bases). DNA of the CDR3: TGTGCCAGCAGTACGCACGGAGGGGAGACCCAGTACTTC. Translated: CASSTHGGETQYF.